This T cell receptor (beta chain) was sequenced in a study of CD8+ T cells in alopecia areata listed by TCRdb under 2018. The study in broad terms: Treated patients were enrolled in an open-label pilot trial of oral tofacitinib, 5 to 10 mg twice daily, for moderate-to-severe alopecia areata. Disease severity in treated patients was measured with the SALT score, which quantifies the percentage of affected scalp surface area. High-throughput TCRbeta sequencing was used to examine T cell clonal expansion in alopecia areata in both the C3H/HeJ mouse model and human patients. Tofacitinib was administered for 6 to 18 months, and 6 months of follow-up off drug were then conducted to assess delayed response and recurrence. Scalp clonality was compared among normal scalp (n=4), patchy alopecia areata scalp (n=8), and alopecia totalis/universalis scalp (n=8). TCRbeta CDR3 regions were amplified by immunoSEQ multiplex PCR using 35 Vbeta forward and 13 Jbeta reverse primers. Human TCRbeta sequencing covered scalp tissue and sorted CD4+ and CD8+ peripheral blood T cells from patchy and totalis/universalis alopecia areata patients and healthy controls. The RNA source kit depended on sample type: the PAXgene miRNA kit for fixed scalp, the miRNeasy kit for PBMCs, and the RNeasy kit for mouse skin. Tofacitinib-treated patients had biopsies at baseline and at 4 and 24 weeks of treatment, with a later scalp biopsy in several patients.

Notes on this clone: Its target antigen remains unknown. The input lacks base qualities; no much larger clone sits a single base away.

The sample's time point label, decoded: around 22 weeks on oral tofacitinib. According to the study, the label for this sample's treatment or condition signals: oral pan-JAK inhibitor, 5-10 mg twice daily. Lesional scalp punch biopsies and peripheral blood were obtained from alopecia areata patients. PBMCs were separated by density centrifugation and stained for CD3, CD4 and CD8, after which CD4+ and CD8+ T cells were sorted on a FACSAria. The library was generated by the immunoSEQ multiplex PCR assay. To provide template for TCR sequencing, every sample had RNA extracted and reverse transcribed into cDNA. SuperScript III was used for first-strand cDNA synthesis, primed with a 2:1 mix of oligo-dT and random hexamers. A synthetic immune receptor repertoire was used to measure amplification bias, and any remaining bias was corrected computationally. Per the original workflow: After raw reads were preprocessed to remove errors, the CDR3 was defined following IMGT conventions as running from the conserved cysteine to phenylalanine. To get clonality, Shannon entropy was normalized by log2 of the number of productive unique TCRs and the result was subtracted from 1. Scalp TCRbeta sequences were cross-referenced with sorted blood CD4 and CD8 repertoires so that the CD4 or CD8 identity of scalp clones could be inferred. Held by TCRdb, this immuneACCESS table contains in-frame sequences only and omits some clones. Under half of the omission traces to an unresolved V gene where checked; the cause of the rest is unknown. V and J calls and clone size are copied from that table; D and trimming were computed from the DNA. This sample lists 79,000 or so clones; around 61% were detected once. Together, the top ten hold around 24% of the sample.

The germline V end is reduced by 5 bases and the J end by 5 bases; junction bases left unmatched: 5. From the germline V gene (reference sequence), CDR1 is SEHNR and CDR2 is FQNEAQ. From the cysteine through the phenylalanine, the CDR3 covers 14 amino acids. The sequence is cut down to CDR3 DNA, 42 bases in frame from base 1. Study-level results and caveats: Because the treated cohort was small and had only one nonresponder, larger studies are needed to examine links between baseline CD8+ expansion and response. Unlike mouse skin, where gammadelta T cells dominate, normal human skin contains resident alphabeta T cells that get sequenced too, which complicates analysis of the scalp TCR repertoire. Many expanded lesional clones were found to persist in scalp and blood during tofacitinib treatment, and relapse after treatment cessation may be partly explained by this persistence. Compared with normal scalp, lesional scalp, particularly in alopecia totalis/universalis, had higher clonality and more expanded CD8+ clones, which suggests antigenic drive. Compared with mice, TCR sequences shared between patients were less clear, possibly partly because of HLA diversity across the patient population. Scalp clonality and the number of expanded CD8+ clones among the top 100 scalp clones were significantly decreased by tofacitinib.

Sequencing used CD8+ T cells sorted from blood, obtained at week 24, from a patient treated with tofacitinib. The sequence derives from a human donor with alopecia areata. This chain joins TRBV7-9 to TRBJ1-2; the central 10 bases match TRBD1. The DNA sequence follows: TGTGCCAGCAGCCCCGGGACAGGGGAGTATGGCTACACCTTC. The resulting protein is CASSPGTGEYGYTF.